The 3 T cell receptor beta chains below were found in one sample sequenced in a study of metastatic and nonmetastatic thyroid tumors. From the PCR reads, TCRdb re-called clones with MiXCR. The sample yields tens of thousands of clones, approximately 4.1% seen once. Thyroid surgery had not been preceded by any treatment in any patient. Sequenced material: blood. The source is a female donor with papillary thyroid cancer or a benign thyroid nodule (not recorded which). Some clones in this sample may be carry-over from other donors' samples.

This clone was detected ten times or more. The chain links TRBV2 to TRBJ2-3; 9 nucleotides align to TRBD2. The CDR3 runs 15 residues. V was clipped by 4 bases and J by 3 bases; unmatched bases: 5. Germline CDR1 is SNHLY and CDR2 is FYNNEI. The CDR3 loop reads CASSVAGVSTDTQYF. CDR3 sequence (DNA): TGTGCCAGCAGTGTAGCGGGAGTTTCTACAGATACGCAGTATTTT.

The chain employs TRBV5-1 and TRBJ2-5; TRBD1 agrees at 7 bases. Looked up from germline, CDR1 is SGHRS and CDR2 is YFSETQ. The V and J ends lost 3 bases and 3 bases, in that order; junction bases with no gene match: 5. There are 14 residues in the CDR3. The CDR3 DNA follows: TGCGCCAGCAGCTCGTCCGGGACAGAAGAGACCCAGTACTTC. Translated: CASSSSGTEETQYF.

For this clone: This may stem from a read error, because a much larger clone lies one nucleotide away. In the same sample, other DNA sequences code for this CDR3. This chain's CDR3 is CASSQGSGFSYEQYF. The CDR3 nucleotides are TGCGCCAGCAGCCAGGGGAGCGGTTTCTCCTACGAGCAGTACTTC. The V call is TRBV5-1, the J call TRBJ2-7, with D possibly matching TRBD1 (6 bases). Trimming pared 4 bases from V and 0 bases from J, leaving 14 bases between. This CDR3 comprises 15 residues. Germline V gene data show CDR1 as SGHRS and CDR2 as YFSETQ.